A selection of T cell receptor beta chains follows, all from one sample in a study of T cells in Graves' hyperthyroidism and ophthalmopathy. TCRdb called the multiplex PCR reads again in MiXCR, with one record for every CDR3 protein. The sample has 400,000 or so distinct CDR3 sequences; 14% are singletons. Sequencing was performed on blood. The receptors here all came from a woman younger than 45 with Graves' ophthalmopathy. The CDR3 runs from the conserved cysteine through the conserved F or W. Fields, in order: D gene, clone size, V gene, J gene, CDR3 DNA, CDR3 protein. A D gene is named only where the DNA matches it firmly. Some rows mark clone size as missing; the rest say once, few, many or name a class of expanded clone.

.	many	TRBV11-2	TRBJ2-7	TGTGCCAGCAGCTTATTTGGGGGATTGGGCTACGAGCAGTACTTC	CASSLFGGLGYEQYF
TRBD1	.	TRBV29-1	TRBJ1-1	TGCAGCGTTGAAGTAGGGACAGGGAGGGTCACTGAAGCTTTCTTT	CSVEVGTGRVTEAFF
TRBD1	.	TRBV2	TRBJ1-6	TGTGCCAGCAGTGTTGGACAGGGCCATAATTCACCCCTCCACTTT	CASSVGQGHNSPLHF
.	many	TRBV18	TRBJ2-7	TGTGCCAGCTCACCACCAGTGTCCTACGAGCAGTACTTC	CASSPPVSYEQYF
TRBD1	few	TRBV2	TRBJ1-4	TGTGCCAGAAGCAACACGGGACAGGGTGCAACTAATGAAAAACTGTTTTTT	CARSNTGQGATNEKLFF
TRBD2	many	TRBV7-2	TRBJ2-1	TGTGCCAGCAGCTTAAGAATAGGCGGGGGGGGCTCCTACAATGAGCAGTTCTTC	CASSLRIGGGGSYNEQFF
TRBD1	.	TRBV19	TRBJ2-7	TGTGCCAGTAGTCCGCGGACAGGGGGCGGGTACGAGCAGTACTTC	CASSPRTGGGYEQYF
TRBD1	.	TRBV25-1	TRBJ1-2	TGTGCCAGCAGTGCCCCCGACAGGGGAGGAAACTATGGCTACACCTTC	CASSAPDRGGNYGYTF
TRBD2	many	TRBV30	TRBJ2-7	TGTGCCTGGAGGTTCCGCGGGGGTACCTACGAGCAGTACTTC	CAWRFRGGTYEQYF
.	.	TRBV29-1	TRBJ2-3	TGCAGCGTTGAATACCAGAGCGGCACAGATACGCAGTATTTT	CSVEYQSGTDTQYF
TRBD1	many	TRBV7-3	TRBJ1-2	TGCCTGGACAGGGAACACTATGGCTACACCTTC	CLDREHYGYTF
TRBD1	few	TRBV19	TRBJ1-4	TGTGCCAGTAGTACCTCCTCCGGACAGGGGGAAAAACTGTTTTTT	CASSTSSGQGEKLFF
.	many	TRBV12-3/TRBV12-4	TRBJ2-1	TGTGCCAGCAGTTTTGTTAGGGACGACAATGAGCAGTTCTTC	CASSFVRDDNEQFF
TRBD1	many	TRBV3-1	TRBJ1-1	TGTGCCAGCAGCCAAGCAGGGGGCCCGGCTTTCTTT	CASSQAGGPAFF